Below, 10 T cell receptor beta chains from the same sample are listed, as sequenced in a study of T cell responses to AZD1222 COVID-19 vaccine. Using immunoSEQ multiplex PCR, the repertoire was profiled, and TCRdb retains in-frame clones only, with some absent. The repertoire holds 120,000 to 150,000 clones, roughly 89% seen once, with roughly 1.5% in the top ten. The input for sequencing was peripheral blood, taken 28 days after the second AZD1222 dose. Receptors originate from an adult who received the AZD1222 COVID-19 vaccine.

In this sample, this clone turned up a few times. The chain combines TRBV27 with TRBJ1-2; TRBD1 agrees at 10 bases. V gave up 1 base and J gave up 7 bases; unmatched junction bases: 21. The germline gives CDR1 MNHEY, CDR2 SMNVEV (reference sequence). This CDR3 region has 20 residues. CDR3 in amino acids: CASSLFRWGDRGGFSCGYTF. CDR3 in DNA: TGTGCCAGCAGTTTATTTCGCTGGGGGGACAGGGGTGGCTTCTCTTGTGGCTACACCTTC.

This rearrangement joins TRBV6-2 or TRBV6-3 to TRBJ2-6; D possibly corresponds to TRBD2 (5 bases). This CDR3 is 15 amino acids long. V gave up 4 bases and J gave up 0 bases, with 7 bases separating them. CDR1 and CDR2 from the germline V gene are MNHEY and SVGEGT. CDR3 in amino acids: CASSSGDSGANVLTF. Here the CDR3 DNA reads TGTGCCAGCAGTTCCGGGGACTCTGGGGCCAACGTCCTGACTTTC.

The chain carries TRBV11-3 and TRBJ1-1; 9 bases align to TRBD1. Germline assignment: CDR1 SGHNT and CDR2 YENEEA. J was trimmed by 4 bases and V by 5 bases; bases with no gene match: 8. The CDR3 totals 15 residues. DNA for the CDR3: TGTGCCAGCAGCCCCAGGGGGACAGGGACCACTGAAGCTTTCTTT. Protein product: CASSPRGTGTTEAFF.

The genes are TRBV2 and TRBJ1-6, with D possibly TRBD1 on 5 matching bases. The V gene lost 11 bases and the J gene lost 6 bases, with 14 bases spanning the gap. The CDR3 spans 13 residues. Germline V gene sequence: CDR1 SNHLY, CDR2 FYNNEI. The CDR3 loop reads CAYRGGINSPLHF. The CDR3 bases are TGTGCCTACCGGGGGGGAATTAATTCACCCCTCCACTTT.

The chain joins TRBV15 to TRBJ2-7; 7 nucleotides match TRBD2. There are 13 residues in the CDR3. Germline V gives CDR1 LNHNV, CDR2 YYDKDF (reference sequence). The J segment lost 4 bases and the V segment lost 8 bases, leaving 8 bases of the junction unmatched. The CDR3 spells CATRRAGWYEQYF. CDR3 in DNA: TGTGCCACCCGGCGAGCGGGATGGTACGAGCAGTACTTC.

This chain links TRBV9 with TRBJ2-7; 8 bases are shared with TRBD2. J was trimmed by 3 bases and V by 3 bases; bases with no gene match: 11. Germline loops: CDR1 SGDLS, CDR2 YYNGEE. CDR3 size: 16 residues. CDR3 sequence (DNA): TGTGCCAGCAGCGCGGAGGAGGGTAGCGGGGTCTACGAGCAGTACTTC. Translating it yields CASSAEEGSGVYEQYF.

This clone was counted between two and nine times. The rearrangement links TRBV4-1 to TRBJ1-2; D possibly corresponds to TRBD1 (5 bases). V lost 3 bases and J 1 base, leaving 12 bases between the germline ends. Germline V lookup: CDR1 MGHRA, CDR2 YSYEKL. The CDR3 consists of 15 residues. The CDR3 coding sequence is TGCGCCAGCAGCCAGGGTCAAGGGGATAACTATGGCTACACCTTC. As protein: CASSQGQGDNYGYTF.

The rearrangement links TRBV15 to TRBJ1-1, with TRBD1 identical over 8 bases. The CDR3 contains 15 residues. Germline CDR1 and CDR2: LNHNV and YYDKDF (reference sequence). Losses at the gene ends were 4 bases for V and 5 bases for J; bases not matched to a gene: 9. The CDR3, as DNA: TGTGCCACCAGCATCCGCCCCAGGGGGCTTACTGAAGCTTTCTTT. This translates into CATSIRPRGLTEAFF.

The CDR3 nucleotides read TGTGCCAGCAGCTCAGGCACTGAAGCTTTCTTT. Protein sequence: CASSSGTEAFF. The chain links TRBV27 to TRBJ1-1; D remains ambiguous. The V gene lost 6 bases and the J gene lost 4 bases, with 6 bases spanning the gap. This CDR3 is 11 amino acids long. The germline V gene has CDR1 MNHEY and CDR2 SMNVEV (reference sequence).

On this clone: Additional DNA sequences in this sample encode the identical CDR3. This chain uses TRBV2 with TRBJ2-7; D might be TRBD1 (6 bases). Per the germline V gene, CDR1 is SNHLY and CDR2 is FYNNEI. CDR3 length: 13 residues. Trimming cost V 2 bases and J 6 bases, with 11 bases left between them. This CDR3 reads CASSEWGPLEQYF. Here the CDR3 DNA reads TGTGCCAGCAGTGAATGGGGGCCCCTCGAGCAGTACTTC.